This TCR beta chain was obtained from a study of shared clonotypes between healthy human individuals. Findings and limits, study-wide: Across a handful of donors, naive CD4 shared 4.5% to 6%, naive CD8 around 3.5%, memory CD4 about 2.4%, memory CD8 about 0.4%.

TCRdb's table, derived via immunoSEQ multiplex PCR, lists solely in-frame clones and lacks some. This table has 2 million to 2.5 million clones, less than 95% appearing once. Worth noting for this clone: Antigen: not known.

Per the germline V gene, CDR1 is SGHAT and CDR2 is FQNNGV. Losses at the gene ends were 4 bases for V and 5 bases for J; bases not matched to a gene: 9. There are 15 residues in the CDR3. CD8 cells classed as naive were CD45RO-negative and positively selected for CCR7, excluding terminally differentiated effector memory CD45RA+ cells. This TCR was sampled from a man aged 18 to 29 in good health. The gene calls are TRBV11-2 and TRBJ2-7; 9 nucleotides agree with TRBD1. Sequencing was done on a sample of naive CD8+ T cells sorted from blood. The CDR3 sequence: CASSSFRDRENEQYF. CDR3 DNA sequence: TGTGCCAGCAGCTCTTTCCGGGACAGGGAGAACGAGCAGTACTTC.